The 26 T cell receptor beta chains below were found in one sample sequenced in a study of blood T cell repertoires in COVID-19. Assay: immunoSEQ multiplex PCR; the TCRdb copy retains only in-frame clones and omits some. This table has more than 110,000 clones, around 90% appearing once. Source material: peripheral blood. The receptors stem from a woman aged 80 or over with acute or convalescent COVID-19.

The chain joins TRBV5-1 to TRBJ2-7, with TRBD1 matching 7 bases. J lost 0 bases, V lost 1 base, and 10 bases had no gene match. Per the germline V gene, CDR1 is SGHRS and CDR2 is YFSETQ. The length of the CDR3 is 17 residues. The CDR3 nucleotides read TGCGCCAGCAGCTTGAACCTACCGGGACAGAGCTCCTACGAGCAGTACTTC. It codes for CASSLNLPGQSSYEQYF.

This sequence joins TRBV28 and TRBJ1-2; tentatively, D is TRBD1 (6 bases). The CDR3 is 15 residues long. Trimming stripped 6 bases from V and 6 bases from J, with 20 bases between. Germline assignment: CDR1 MDHEN and CDR2 SYDVKM. This CDR3 is CASSLKLQGRDGYTF. DNA of the CDR3: TGTGCCAGCAGCCTAAAGTTGCAGGGGCGGGATGGCTACACCTTC.

V is TRBV27 and J is TRBJ1-1; maybe TRBD1 (6 bases). Deletions cut 5 bases from V and 6 bases from J, with 19 bases between. CDR1 is MNHEY, CDR2 SMNVEV, per germline (reference sequence). The CDR3 loop spans 15 amino acids. In nucleotides, the CDR3 is TGTGCCAGCAGTCCACCGTCACAGGGCCGCGCTGAAGCTTTCTTT. As protein: CASSPPSQGRAEAFF.

CDR3 loop: CASSVGQGASTEAFF. The CDR3 nucleotides read TGTGCCAGCAGCGTCGGACAGGGGGCCAGCACTGAAGCTTTCTTT. The chain links TRBV7-9 to TRBJ1-1; 11 nucleotides match TRBD1. Germline-derived CDR1 and CDR2 are SEHNR and FQNEAQ (reference sequence). The CDR3 is 15 residues long. The ends lost 5 bases at V and 4 bases at J; junction bases unmatched: 6.

The V gene is TRBV6-6, the J gene TRBJ1-5, with D uncertain. Germline CDR1 is MNHNY and CDR2 is SVGAGI (reference sequence). The length of the CDR3 is 16 residues. V gave up 7 bases and J gave up 0 bases, with 16 bases separating them. This chain's CDR3 is CASTPRSENSNQPQHF. The DNA of the CDR3 is TGTGCCAGCACCCCGCGGTCAGAAAATAGCAATCAGCCCCAGCATTTT.

V gene TRBV5-1 combines with J gene TRBJ1-2; 11 nucleotides align to TRBD1. Germline V gene lookup returns CDR1 SGHRS and CDR2 YFSETQ. The CDR3 runs to 17 residues. With 1 base clipped from V and 2 bases from J, the junction kept 7 bases outside the gene matches. CDR3 DNA sequence: TGCGCCAGCAGCTTGCTCGGGACAGGGGGTGGAAACTATGGCTACACCTTC. It is translated as CASSLLGTGGGNYGYTF.

The V gene is TRBV6-1, the J gene TRBJ1-3; 7 positions agree with TRBD1. Germline values: CDR1 MNHNS, CDR2 SASEGT. Trimming at V came to 1 base and at J to 8 bases, leaving 14 bases not matched to a gene. The CDR3 runs to 17 residues. In DNA form, the CDR3 reads TGTGCCAGCAGTGAAGTAATCTTCGGAGGGGGCGCGGACACCATATATTTT. Its protein is CASSEVIFGGGADTIYF.

V gene TRBV2 combines with J gene TRBJ2-7; D gene uncertain. Trimming removed 6 bases from V and 3 bases from J, with 6 bases in between. The CDR3 runs to 11 residues. Germline V gene sequence: CDR1 SNHLY, CDR2 FYNNEI. The CDR3 region is CASRFVYEQYF. The CDR3 DNA reads as TGTGCCAGCAGATTCGTCTACGAGCAGTACTTC.

The J gene is TRBJ2-5, the V gene TRBV12-3 or TRBV12-4, with unresolved D. This CDR3 is built from 13 residues. The V end lost 3 bases, the J end lost 7 bases, and 12 bases lay between the germline ends. DNA for the CDR3: TGTGCCAGCAGTTTGGCGGCCTCTCGGACCCAGTACTTC. Translating it yields CASSLAASRTQYF.

The chain's CDR3 is CASSPTGKDEQYF. The CDR3 nucleotides read TGTGCCAGTAGTCCGACAGGGAAAGACGAGCAGTACTTC. This chain links TRBV19 with TRBJ2-7, with TRBD1 identical over 7 bases. Germline assignment: CDR1 LNHDA and CDR2 SQIVND (reference sequence). V lost 5 bases, J lost 5 bases, and 6 bases stayed unmatched. This CDR3 spans 13 amino acids.

V usage is TRBV7-2 and J usage is TRBJ1-2; no clear D gene. Germline values: CDR1 SGHTA, CDR2 FQGNSA. Trimming removed 5 bases from V and 7 bases from J, with 14 bases in between. The CDR3 contains 13 residues. The CDR3 spells CASSLRASLGYTF. The DNA of the CDR3 is TGTGCCAGCAGCCTCCGCGCGTCTCTTGGCTACACCTTC.

This clone was detected once. This chain uses TRBV5-5 with TRBJ2-2, with 8 bases that match TRBD1. The CDR3 runs to 17 residues. The J segment lost 3 bases and the V segment lost 5 bases, leaving 12 bases of the junction unmatched. From germline, CDR1 is SGHKS and CDR2 YYEKEE (reference sequence). The CDR3 region is CASRYGADRGDTGELFF. CDR3 in DNA: TGTGCCAGCAGGTACGGCGCTGACAGGGGTGACACCGGGGAGCTGTTTTTT.

CDR3 DNA sequence: TGTGCCACCAGTGATTTCGGCGACCCTGGGAGGACAGAGACCCAGTACTTC. Amino acid sequence: CATSDFGDPGRTETQYF. The rearrangement joins TRBV24-1 to TRBJ2-5, with D maybe TRBD2 (6 bases). The CDR3 has 17 residues. CDR1 KGHDR and CDR2 SFDVKD come from the germline V gene. Trimming left V 1 base short and J 4 bases short, with 18 bases between.

The chain carries TRBV5-1 and TRBJ1-3; TRBD1 aligns across 8 bases. V gave up 0 bases and J gave up 1 base; unmatched junction bases: 3. The CDR3 is made up of 16 amino acids. Germline loops: CDR1 SGHRS, CDR2 YFSETQ. CDR3 sequence: CASSLETGASGNTIYF. The CDR3 DNA follows: TGCGCCAGCAGCTTGGAGACAGGGGCTTCTGGAAACACCATATATTTT.

The rearrangement links TRBV3-1 (or the pseudogene TRBV3-2) to TRBJ2-3, with 7 bases lining up with TRBD2. With V trimmed by 4 bases and J by 2 bases, 12 bases remained unmatched. There are 17 residues in the CDR3. Germline assignment: CDR1 LGHDT and CDR2 YNNKEL (reference sequence). The CDR3 DNA sequence: TGTGCCAGCAGCCCCCCGTTGGCGGGGGAAACCACAGATACGCAGTATTTT. Protein: CASSPPLAGETTDTQYF.

This sequence joins TRBV21-1 and TRBJ1-5. TRBV21-1 is a pseudogene locus. This CDR3 is 16 amino acids long. In DNA form, the CDR3 reads TGTGCCAGCAGCAAAGAGAGGAGGGGTAGCAATCAGCCCCAGCATTTT. Translation gives CASSKERRGSNQPQHF.

This chain connects TRBV18 to TRBJ1-5; no reliable D call. From germline, CDR1 is KGHSH and CDR2 LQKENI. The germline V and J ends were trimmed by 4 bases and 3 bases, with 4 bases remaining between them. The CDR3 consists of 12 residues. This CDR3 reads CASSRLNQPQHF. The CDR3 nucleotides are TGTGCCAGCTCACGGCTCAATCAGCCCCAGCATTTT.

This clone was seen once. The chain joins TRBV5-1 to TRBJ1-6; 9 bases agree with TRBD1. The J segment lost 9 bases and the V segment lost 0 bases, leaving 4 bases of the junction unmatched. Germline V gene sequence: CDR1 SGHRS, CDR2 YFSETQ. This CDR3 contains 15 residues. In DNA, the CDR3 is TGCGCCAGCAGCTTGGAGGACAGGGGAGGTTCACCCCTCCACTTT. Translation gives CASSLEDRGGSPLHF.

This chain connects TRBV7-3 to TRBJ2-2; the D is unclear. Germline CDR1 reads SGHTA; CDR2 reads FQGTGA. V lost 3 bases and J 4 bases, leaving 9 bases between the germline ends. The CDR3 extends over 14 amino acids. The CDR3, as DNA: TGTGCCAGCAGCTTCCAACACAGCACCGGGGAGCTGTTTTTT. It translates to CASSFQHSTGELFF.

This chain uses TRBV30 with TRBJ1-6, with a weak D call TRBD1 (6 bases). Trimming took 6 bases from V and 7 from J, leaving 7 bases between them. This CDR3 comprises 11 residues. The germline V gene encodes CDR1 GTSNPN and CDR2 SVGIG (reference sequence). This CDR3 is CACTGNSPLHF. DNA of the CDR3: TGTGCCTGTACAGGGAATTCACCCCTCCACTTT.

The V gene is TRBV5-1, the J gene TRBJ2-1; 7 positions agree with TRBD1. The trim removed 3 bases at V and 5 bases at J, leaving 5 bases unmatched. Germline-derived CDR1 and CDR2 are SGHRS and YFSETQ. This CDR3 spans 14 amino acids. CDR3 DNA sequence: TGCGCCAGCAGCTCAACAGGGGCAAACAATGAGCAGTTCTTC. Its translation: CASSSTGANNEQFF.

J is TRBJ2-7 and V is TRBV29-1; TRBD1 is a possible D gene (5 bases). This CDR3 is 12 amino acids long. The germline CDR1 and CDR2 sequences are SQVTM and ANQGSEA. V shed 4 bases and J shed 0 bases, with 7 bases lying between them. CDR3 sequence: CSVVDSSYEQYF. The CDR3 nucleotides read TGCAGCGTTGTTGACAGCTCCTACGAGCAGTACTTC.

The CDR3 sequence: CASSATSGGPGETQYF. CDR3 nucleotides: TGTGCCAGCAGCGCGACTAGCGGGGGGCCTGGAGAGACCCAGTACTTC. V is TRBV7-6 and J is TRBJ2-5; 13 positions match TRBD2. With V trimmed by 5 bases and J by 4 bases, 7 bases remained unmatched. Per germline, CDR1 SGHVS and CDR2 FNYEAQ. This CDR3 is 16 amino acids long.

The J gene is TRBJ2-5, the V gene TRBV11-2, with 15 positions matching TRBD2. The CDR3 spans 16 residues. Germline assignment: CDR1 SGHAT and CDR2 FQNNGV. V lost 5 bases, J lost 5 bases, and 6 bases stayed unmatched. CDR3: CASSLGLAGGPETQYF. The DNA for the CDR3 is TGTGCCAGCAGCCTGGGACTAGCGGGGGGACCCGAGACCCAGTACTTC.

This clone was detected a few times. The chain joins TRBV5-1 to TRBJ2-2; 9 bases are shared with TRBD2. Germline assignment: CDR1 SGHRS and CDR2 YFSETQ. The V segment lost 0 bases and the J segment 6 bases; nucleotides outside the gene matches: 6. The CDR3 has 16 amino acids. The CDR3 spells CASSLGGWTSAGELFF. CDR3 DNA: TGCGCCAGCAGCTTGGGGGGATGGACTAGCGCCGGGGAGCTGTTTTTT.

In this sample, this clone turned up once. The chain uses TRBV6-2 or TRBV6-3 and TRBJ2-7; maybe TRBD1 (5 bases). The CDR3 sequence is 14 residues long. The germline V gene encodes CDR1 MNHEY and CDR2 SVGEGT. V was clipped by 0 bases and J by 6 bases, with 12 bases between them. The CDR3 loop is CASSYSPGISEQYF. The CDR3 bases are TGTGCCAGCAGTTACTCGCCAGGGATAAGCGAGCAGTACTTC.